The 18 T cell receptor beta chains presented below share a single source sample, sequenced in a study of blood T cell repertoires in COVID-19. Sequenced by immunoSEQ multiplex PCR; TCRdb stores in-frame clones only, minus some. The sample includes about 250,000 clones, 80% to 90% of them seen just once. The source material was PBMCs or T cells enriched from blood (not recorded which). The receptors derive from a man aged 40-49 years who had recovered from COVID-19.

The rearrangement links TRBV4-2 to TRBJ2-1; a weak D match, TRBD2 (6 bases). The CDR3 runs 16 residues. V dropped 0 bases and J dropped 5 bases, with 14 bases sitting between them. Germline V gene data show CDR1 as LGHNA and CDR2 as YNFKEQ. For the CDR3, the DNA is TGTGCCAGCAGCCAAGATCTGGCTAGGAGGGACAATGAGCAGTTCTTC. This gives the protein CASSQDLARRDNEQFF.

This sequence joins TRBV3-1 (or the pseudogene TRBV3-2) and TRBJ1-6; D is possibly TRBD1 (5 bases). CDR1 and CDR2 (germline): LGHDT, YNNKEL (reference sequence). This CDR3 has 14 residues. With 4 bases removed from V and 14 bases from J, the gap between germline ends came to 18 bases. The CDR3 spells CASSLSSRDSTLHF. CDR3 coding DNA: TGTGCCAGCAGCCTTTCCTCTCGGGACTCCACCCTCCACTTT.

The V and J genes are TRBV30 and TRBJ2-2, with no clear D. CDR1 GTSNPN and CDR2 SVGIG come from the germline V gene (reference sequence). V lost 3 bases and J lost 3, with 2 bases in between. CDR3 length: 11 residues. The CDR3 sequence is CAWSDTGELFF. The CDR3 bases are TGTGCCTGGAGCGACACCGGGGAGCTGTTTTTT.

The chain carries TRBV4-3 and TRBJ1-2; TRBD1 matches at 8 bases. V was pared by 0 bases and J by 4 bases, with 7 bases of the junction left unmatched. The CDR3 is 16 residues long. Germline loops: CDR1 LGHNA, CDR2 YSLEER. The CDR3 DNA reads TGCGCCAGCAGCCAAGAAAGTATCGGGACAGGCTATGGCTACACCTTC. Encoded protein: CASSQESIGTGYGYTF.

The gene calls are TRBV7-9 and TRBJ1-1; D ambiguous. The V end lost 5 bases, the J end lost 0 bases, and 19 bases lay between the germline ends. CDR3 length: 17 amino acids. Looked up from germline, CDR1 is SEHNR and CDR2 is FQNEAQ (reference sequence). Written as DNA, the CDR3 is TGTGCCAGCAGCCGCCTCGGAGTCGAGGGCGTGAACACTGAAGCTTTCTTT. It codes for CASSRLGVEGVNTEAFF.

The CDR3 is CASEQAATNEKLFF. CDR3 coding DNA: TGTGCCAGTGAACAGGCGGCAACTAATGAAAAACTGTTTTTT. V gene TRBV19 combines with J gene TRBJ1-4; D might be TRBD1 (5 bases). Germline V gene sequence: CDR1 LNHDA, CDR2 SQIVND (reference sequence). Trimming removed 8 bases from V and 0 bases from J, with 10 bases in between. The CDR3 is 14 residues long. Filled out from reference TRBV19 and TRBJ1-4, the complete variable domain reads DGGITQSPKYLFRKEGQNVTLSCEQNLNHDAMYWYRQDPGQGLRLIYYSQIVNDFQKGDIAEGYSVSREKKESFPLTVTSAQKNPTAFYLCASEQAATNEKLFFGSGTQLSVL.

The gene calls are TRBV3-1 (or the pseudogene TRBV3-2) and TRBJ1-5; D remains unclear. The CDR3 contains 12 residues. CDR1 is LGHDT and CDR2 is YNNKEL in the germline V gene (reference sequence). V was trimmed by 4 bases and J by 6 bases, leaving 7 bases between them. CDR3 sequence (DNA): TGTGCCAGCAGCCTCGAGGGTCAGCCCCAGCATTTT. This translates into CASSLEGQPQHF.

In this sample, this clone turned up once. This chain uses TRBV29-1 with TRBJ2-7; D remains ambiguous. The ends were cut back, 0 bases at V and 4 bases at J, with 13 bases in the middle. The CDR3 runs 14 residues. Germline assignment: CDR1 SQVTM and CDR2 ANQGSEA. CDR3 protein: CSVEEGSPEYEQYF. The CDR3 region has the DNA TGCAGCGTTGAAGAAGGTAGCCCTGAGTACGAGCAGTACTTC.

The chain combines TRBV4-1 with TRBJ2-7; D unclear. Germline V gives CDR1 MGHRA, CDR2 YSYEKL. The CDR3 contains 16 residues. V gave up 0 bases and J gave up 0 bases, with 12 bases separating them. The CDR3 here is CASSQDVAESSYEQYF. Here the CDR3 DNA reads TGCGCCAGCAGCCAAGATGTTGCGGAAAGCTCCTACGAGCAGTACTTC.

The CDR3 sequence is CASSRGTFAYGYTF. The CDR3 DNA sequence: TGTGCCAGCAGCCGAGGGACATTCGCCTATGGCTACACCTTC. The V call is TRBV14, the J call TRBJ1-2, with TRBD1 as a possible D gene (6 bases). V lost 4 bases and J 4 bases, leaving 13 bases between the germline ends. This CDR3 is 14 amino acids long. Germline V gene data show CDR1 as SGHDN and CDR2 as FVKESK.

V and J are TRBV6-5 and TRBJ2-7; unclear D gene. The length of the CDR3 is 14 residues. V was trimmed by 6 bases and J by 5 bases, leaving 17 bases between them. From germline, CDR1 is MNHEY and CDR2 SVGAGI. This CDR3 reads CASSIRRGLDEQYF. CDR3 DNA: TGTGCCAGCAGCATTCGGAGAGGTTTGGACGAGCAGTACTTC.

This chain uses TRBV5-6 with TRBJ1-6; D is uncertain. Germline V gene data show CDR1 as SGHDT and CDR2 as YYEEEE. The CDR3 totals 14 residues. Trimming removed 0 bases from V and 8 bases from J, with 9 bases in between. CDR3 in amino acids: CASSLGASDSPLHF. The CDR3, as DNA: TGTGCCAGCAGCTTGGGGGCCTCGGATTCACCCCTCCACTTT.

The J gene is TRBJ1-6, the V gene TRBV28; D possibly corresponds to TRBD1 (6 bases). The V and J ends lost 7 bases and 9 bases respectively, with 13 bases between them. The CDR3 is 13 residues long. CDR1 MDHEN and CDR2 SYDVKM come from the germline V gene. The CDR3 bases are TGTGCCAGCACCCAGCAGGGGAGTTCACCCCTCCACTTT. Protein: CASTQQGSSPLHF.

This chain uses TRBV27 with TRBJ1-4, with TRBD1 matching over 7 bases. Germline-derived CDR1 and CDR2 are MNHEY and SMNVEV (reference sequence). After removal of 4 bases from V and 8 bases from J, the junction contained 4 bases not matched to a gene. The CDR3 runs to 13 residues. CDR3 region: CASSSDRNEKLFF. DNA of the CDR3: TGTGCCAGCAGTTCGGACAGGAACGAAAAACTGTTTTTT. Together with reference TRBV27 and TRBJ1-4, the CDR3 gives the full variable domain: EAQVTQNPRYLITVTGKKLTVTCSQNMNHEYMSWYRQDPGLGLRQIYYSMNVEVTDKGDVPEGYKVSRKEKRNFPLILESPSPNQTSLYFCASSSDRNEKLFFGSGTQLSVL.

J is TRBJ1-1 and V is TRBV19, with TRBD1 matching 7 bases. V was clipped by 3 bases and J by 6 bases; unmatched bases: 16. Germline CDR1 and CDR2: LNHDA and SQIVND (reference sequence). This CDR3 is built from 17 residues. The DNA for the CDR3 is TGTGCCAGTAGTATTCCTCTAACAGGGGCTCTTTACGCTGAAGCTTTCTTT. It encodes CASSIPLTGALYAEAFF.

The V call is TRBV9, the J call TRBJ2-1; 10 bases are a match to TRBD2. The germline V gene encodes CDR1 SGDLS and CDR2 YYNGEE. The CDR3 consists of 15 residues. The junction had 7 bases not matched to a gene; V was cut back by 4 bases and J by 6 bases. The CDR3 DNA reads TGTGCCAGCAGCTTTAGCGGGGGGTTCTTCAATGAGCAGTTCTTC. This encodes CASSFSGGFFNEQFF.

The V call is TRBV28, the J call TRBJ1-2; TRBD1 agrees at 7 bases. CDR3 length: 15 amino acids. Germline CDR1 MDHEN, CDR2 SYDVKM. V was pared by 6 bases and J by 3 bases, with 10 bases of the junction left unmatched. The CDR3 DNA is TGTGCCAGCAGCACAACGACAGGGTTATACTATGGCTACACCTTC. Translated: CASSTTTGLYYGYTF.

This sequence joins TRBV29-1 and TRBJ2-7; TRBD2 agrees at 16 bases. Germline loops: CDR1 SQVTM, CDR2 ANQGSEA. This CDR3 contains 16 residues. Germline trimming cut 6 bases from V and 3 bases from J; bases unmatched to any gene: 8. The CDR3, as DNA: TGCAGCGTAGCCGGGACTAGCGGGAGGGCCGTCTACGAGCAGTACTTC. Translating it yields CSVAGTSGRAVYEQYF.